The 5 T cell receptor beta chains below all came from one sample that was sequenced in a study of blood T cell repertoires in COVID-19. Produced via immunoSEQ multiplex PCR; TCRdb's table is partial and in-frame only. The table includes some 150,000 clones, about 73% detected once. Sequences were obtained from peripheral blood. The receptors derive from a man older than 75 with acute or convalescent COVID-19.

V is TRBV30 and J is TRBJ2-3; tentatively, D is TRBD1 (5 bases). Germline CDR1 is GTSNPN and CDR2 is SVGIG (reference sequence). V was pared by 2 bases and J by 1 base, with 13 bases between. This CDR3 spans 15 amino acids. This chain's CDR3 is CAWSPGQLGTDTQYF. CDR3 bases: TGTGCCTGGAGTCCCGGACAACTTGGCACAGATACGCAGTATTTT.

The CDR3: CASSVTGVNSPLHF. CDR3 DNA sequence: TGTGCCAGCAGCGTGACAGGGGTCAATTCACCCCTCCACTTT. The chain recombines TRBV5-6 with TRBJ1-6, with 8 bases matching TRBD1. Germline V gene lookup returns CDR1 SGHDT and CDR2 YYEEEE. This CDR3 is 14 amino acids long. The J segment lost 7 bases and the V segment lost 4 bases, leaving 4 bases of the junction unmatched.

The chain uses TRBV6-2 or TRBV6-3 and TRBJ2-1, with D possibly TRBD1 on 6 matching bases. The germline V and J ends were trimmed by 1 base and 10 bases, with 14 bases remaining between them. This CDR3 spans 14 amino acids. CDR1 and CDR2 (germline): MNHEY, SVGEGT. DNA of the CDR3: TGTGCCAGCAGTTACTGGGAGACCGGGACAGAGCAGTTCTTC. Amino acid sequence: CASSYWETGTEQFF.

The chain is built from TRBV2 and TRBJ1-5; a possible D gene is TRBD1 (5 bases). V was pared by 3 bases and J by 6 bases, with 12 bases between. CDR1 is SNHLY, CDR2 FYNNEI, per germline. The CDR3 covers 14 residues. This CDR3 reads CASSDRVGIQPQHF. Here the CDR3 DNA reads TGTGCCAGCAGTGACAGGGTGGGGATTCAGCCCCAGCATTTT.

The V gene is TRBV12-3 or TRBV12-4, the J gene TRBJ2-7; TRBD1 aligns across 10 bases. This CDR3 comprises 12 residues. With 5 bases clipped from V and 6 bases from J, the junction kept 1 base outside the gene matches. The CDR3 DNA reads as TGTGCCAGCAGTCGACAGGGGGCCGAGCAGTACGTC. The encoded protein is CASSRQGAEQYV.